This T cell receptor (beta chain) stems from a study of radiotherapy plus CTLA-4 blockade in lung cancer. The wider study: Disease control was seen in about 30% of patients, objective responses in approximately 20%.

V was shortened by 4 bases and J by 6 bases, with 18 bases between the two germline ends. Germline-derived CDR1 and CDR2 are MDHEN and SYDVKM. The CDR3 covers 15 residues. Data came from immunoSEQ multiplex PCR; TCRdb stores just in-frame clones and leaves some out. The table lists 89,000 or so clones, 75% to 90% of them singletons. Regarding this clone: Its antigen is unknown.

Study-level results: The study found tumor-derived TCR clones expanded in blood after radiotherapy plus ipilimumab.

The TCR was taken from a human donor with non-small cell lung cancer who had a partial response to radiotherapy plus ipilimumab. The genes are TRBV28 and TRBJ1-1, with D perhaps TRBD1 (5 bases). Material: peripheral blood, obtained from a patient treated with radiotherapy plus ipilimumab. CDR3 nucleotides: TGTGCCAGCAGTTCCTACAGGAGAAGTCAGTCTGAAGCTTTCTTT. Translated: CASSSYRRSQSEAFF.